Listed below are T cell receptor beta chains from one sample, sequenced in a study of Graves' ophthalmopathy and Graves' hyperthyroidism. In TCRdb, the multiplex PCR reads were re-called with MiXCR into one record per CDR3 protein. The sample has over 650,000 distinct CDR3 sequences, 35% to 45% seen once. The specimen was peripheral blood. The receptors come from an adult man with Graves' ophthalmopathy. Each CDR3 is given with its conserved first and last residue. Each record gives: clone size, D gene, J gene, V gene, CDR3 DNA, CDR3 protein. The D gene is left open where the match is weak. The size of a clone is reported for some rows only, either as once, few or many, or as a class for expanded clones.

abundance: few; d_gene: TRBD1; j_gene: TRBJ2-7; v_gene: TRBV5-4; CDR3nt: TGTGCCAGCAGCGGCGGGACAGGGACTTACTACGAGCAGTACTTC; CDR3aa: CASSGGTGTYYEQYF
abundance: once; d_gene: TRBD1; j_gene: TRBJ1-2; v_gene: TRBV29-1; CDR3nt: TGCAGCGGGGACAGGGGGCACGATGGCTACACCTTC; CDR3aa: CSGDRGHDGYTF
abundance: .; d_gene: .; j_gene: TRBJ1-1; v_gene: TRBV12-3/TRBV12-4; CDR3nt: TGTGCCAGCAGCCTAAGTTCCCAGTTCAACACTGAAGCTTTCTTT; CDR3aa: CASSLSSQFNTEAFF
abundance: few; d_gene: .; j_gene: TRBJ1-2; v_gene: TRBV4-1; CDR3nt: TGCGCCAGCAGCCAAGGGAAGCTCAAGGGGCGCGGCTATGGCTACACCTTC; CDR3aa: CASSQGKLKGRGYGYTF
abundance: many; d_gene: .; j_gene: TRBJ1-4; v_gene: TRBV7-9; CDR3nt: TGTGCCAGCAGCACTCGTATTACCGGAACTAATGAAAAACTGTTTTTT; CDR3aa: CASSTRITGTNEKLFF
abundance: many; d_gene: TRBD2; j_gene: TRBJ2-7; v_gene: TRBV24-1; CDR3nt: TGTGCCATTTCCGGGACTAGCTACGAGCAGTACTTC; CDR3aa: CAISGTSYEQYF
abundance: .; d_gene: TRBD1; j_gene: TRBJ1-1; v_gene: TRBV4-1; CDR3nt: TGCGCCAGCAGCCAAACGGACAGGGCCACTGAAGCTTTCTTT; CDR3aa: CASSQTDRATEAFF
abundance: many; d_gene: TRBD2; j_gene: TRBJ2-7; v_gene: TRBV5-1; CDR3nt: TGCGCCAGCAGCTTGCTTGGGACTAGCCGCCACGAGCAGTACTTC; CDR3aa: CASSLLGTSRHEQYF
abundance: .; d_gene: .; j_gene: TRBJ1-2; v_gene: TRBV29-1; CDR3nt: TGCAGCGTTGGGACAGACCTCTATGGCTACACCTTC; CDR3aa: CSVGTDLYGYTF
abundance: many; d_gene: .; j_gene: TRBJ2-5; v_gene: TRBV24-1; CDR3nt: TGTGCCACCAGTGACCACCCCGGGGCGGCCGGCAAAGAGACCCAGTACTTC; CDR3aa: CATSDHPGAAGKETQYF
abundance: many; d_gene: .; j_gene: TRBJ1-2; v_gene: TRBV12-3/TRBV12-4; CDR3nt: TGTGCCAGCAGTTTAGCGCGGCAAAATGGCTACACCTTC; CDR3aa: CASSLARQNGYTF
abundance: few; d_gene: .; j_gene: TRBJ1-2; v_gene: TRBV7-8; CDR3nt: TGTGCCAGCAGAGGTCCCGGGAATCACATCTATGGCTACACCTTC; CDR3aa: CASRGPGNHIYGYTF
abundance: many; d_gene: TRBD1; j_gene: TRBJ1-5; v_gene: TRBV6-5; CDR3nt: TGTGCCAGCAGTTACCGCTCCGGGACAGGGCTGCATTTT; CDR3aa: CASSYRSGTGLHF
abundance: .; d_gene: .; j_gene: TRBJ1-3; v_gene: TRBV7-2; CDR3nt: TGTGCCAGCAGCTTAGTGGCGGGGGGTGGAAACACCATATATTTT; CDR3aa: CASSLVAGGGNTIYF
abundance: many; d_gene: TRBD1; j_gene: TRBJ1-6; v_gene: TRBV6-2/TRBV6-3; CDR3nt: TGTGCCAGCAGGCCCGGGACAGAAAATTCACCCCTCCACTTT; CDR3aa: CASRPGTENSPLHF
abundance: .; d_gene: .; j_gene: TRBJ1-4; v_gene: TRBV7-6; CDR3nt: TGTGCCAGCAGCTCGTCAGCGGATAATGAAAAACTGTTTTTT; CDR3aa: CASSSSADNEKLFF
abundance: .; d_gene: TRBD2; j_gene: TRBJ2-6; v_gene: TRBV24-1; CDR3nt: TGTGCCACCAGTGAGAGGTCTAGCGGGAGGGCTGGGGCCAACGTCCTGACTTTC; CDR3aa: CATSERSSGRAGANVLTF
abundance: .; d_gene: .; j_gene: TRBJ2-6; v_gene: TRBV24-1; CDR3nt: TGTGCCACCAGTGATCCGAGGGGAGGTGGGGCCAACGTCCTGACTTTC; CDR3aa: CATSDPRGGGANVLTF
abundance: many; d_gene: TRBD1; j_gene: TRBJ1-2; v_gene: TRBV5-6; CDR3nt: TGTGCCAGCAGCAAGGGACAGGGGCTTGGTGGCTACACCTTC; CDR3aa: CASSKGQGLGGYTF
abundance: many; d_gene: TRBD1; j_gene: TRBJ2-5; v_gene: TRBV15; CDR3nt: TGTGCCACCAGCAGAGATAGGGGGCCAGAGACCCAGTACTTC; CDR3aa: CATSRDRGPETQYF
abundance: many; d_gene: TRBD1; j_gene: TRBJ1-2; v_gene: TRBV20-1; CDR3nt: TGCAGTGCTAGAGGGGGACAGCACTATGGCTACACCTTC; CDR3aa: CSARGGQHYGYTF
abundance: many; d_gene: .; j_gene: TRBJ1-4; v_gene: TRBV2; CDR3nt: TGTGCCAGCAGTGAAGCCTTATCTGCCGGGAGGCATGAAAAACTGTTTTTT; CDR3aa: CASSEALSAGRHEKLFF
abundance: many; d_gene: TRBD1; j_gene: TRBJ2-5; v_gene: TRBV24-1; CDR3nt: TGTGCCACCAGTGACAGACAGGGTGGGGAGACCCAGTACTTC; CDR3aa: CATSDRQGGETQYF
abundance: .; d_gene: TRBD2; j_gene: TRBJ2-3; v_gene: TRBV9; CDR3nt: TGTGCCAGCAGCGTAGAGGGAGGGACTTCCACAGATACGCAGTATTTT; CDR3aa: CASSVEGGTSTDTQYF
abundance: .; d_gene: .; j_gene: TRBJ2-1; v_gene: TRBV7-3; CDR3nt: TGTGCCAGCAGTCCGGGGCCAAGCTCCTACAATGAGCAGTTCTTC; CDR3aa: CASSPGPSSYNEQFF
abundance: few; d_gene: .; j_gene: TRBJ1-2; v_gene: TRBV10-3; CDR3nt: TGTGCCGTCGCTACAGACAGGTTTAGCTATGGCTACACCTTC; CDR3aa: CAVATDRFSYGYTF
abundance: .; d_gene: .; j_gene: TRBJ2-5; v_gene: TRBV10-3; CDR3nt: TGTGCCAGCAGTGGCGTGACAGTCCAAGAGACCCAGTACTTC; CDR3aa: CASSGVTVQETQYF
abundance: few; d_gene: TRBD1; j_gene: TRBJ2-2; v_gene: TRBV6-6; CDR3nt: TGTGCCAGCAGCAGGGGGCCTGGCACCGGGGAGCTGTTTTTT; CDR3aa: CASSRGPGTGELFF
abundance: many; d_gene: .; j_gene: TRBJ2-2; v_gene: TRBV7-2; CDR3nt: TGTGCCAGCAGCTTAACCCTGACAGACCCTTACACCGGGGAGCTGTTTTTT; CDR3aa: CASSLTLTDPYTGELFF
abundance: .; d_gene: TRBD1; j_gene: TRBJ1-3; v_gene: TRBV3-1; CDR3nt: TGTGCCAGCAGCCAAACAGGGGGTGCTGGAAACACCATATATTTT; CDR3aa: CASSQTGGAGNTIYF
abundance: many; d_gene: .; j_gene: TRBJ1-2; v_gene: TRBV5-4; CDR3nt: TGTGCCAGCAGCTTGGCCGGACAGCGTTATGGCTACACCTTC; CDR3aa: CASSLAGQRYGYTF
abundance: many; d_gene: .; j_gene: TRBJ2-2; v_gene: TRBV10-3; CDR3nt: TGTGCCATCAGTACACCACAGGGTTCCGGGGAGCTGTTTTTT; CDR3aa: CAISTPQGSGELFF
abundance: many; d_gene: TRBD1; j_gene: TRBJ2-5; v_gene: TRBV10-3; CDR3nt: TGTGCCACCTGGACAGGGGAAGAGACCCAGTACTTC; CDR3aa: CATWTGEETQYF
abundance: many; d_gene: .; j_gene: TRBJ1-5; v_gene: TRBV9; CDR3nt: TGTGCCAGCAGCGTAGGGGGGAGTACGTCAGCCCAGCATTTT; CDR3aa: CASSVGGSTSAQHF
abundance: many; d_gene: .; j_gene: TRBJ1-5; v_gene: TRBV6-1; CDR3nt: TGTGCCAGCAGTGAATACGGCAGTTCTGCCCAGCCCCAGCATTTT; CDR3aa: CASSEYGSSAQPQHF
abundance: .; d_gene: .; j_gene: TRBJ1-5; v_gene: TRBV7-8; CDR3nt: TGTGCCAGCAGCCTATCGGCCGGCCGAGGCGCTCAGCCCCAGCATTTT; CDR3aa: CASSLSAGRGAQPQHF
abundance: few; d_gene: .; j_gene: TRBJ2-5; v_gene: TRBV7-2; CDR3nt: TGTGCCAGCAGCGGAGGCTCCCGGGGGTTGGAGACCCAGTACTTC; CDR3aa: CASSGGSRGLETQYF
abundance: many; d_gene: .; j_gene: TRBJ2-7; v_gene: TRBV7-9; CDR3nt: TGTGCCAGCAGCCCCCTACTTTACGAGCAGTACTTC; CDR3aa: CASSPLLYEQYF
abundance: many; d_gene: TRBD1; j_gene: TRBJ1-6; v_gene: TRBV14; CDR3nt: TGTGCCAGCAGCCTTTTAGGACAGGAGGTACCCCTCCACTTT; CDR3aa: CASSLLGQEVPLHF
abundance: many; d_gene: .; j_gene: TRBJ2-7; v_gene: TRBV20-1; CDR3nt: TGCAGTGCTAGAGTTGGGGCAAACTCCTACGAGCAGTACTTC; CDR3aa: CSARVGANSYEQYF
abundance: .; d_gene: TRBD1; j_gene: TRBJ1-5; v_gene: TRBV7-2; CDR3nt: TGTGCCAGCAGCTTACAAGGACAGGGGATGGGTCAGCCCCAGCATTTT; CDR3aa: CASSLQGQGMGQPQHF
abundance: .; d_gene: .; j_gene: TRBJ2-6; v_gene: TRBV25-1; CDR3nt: TGTGCCAGCAGCGGAGTGACAGGGGCCAACGTCCTGACTTTC; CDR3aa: CASSGVTGANVLTF
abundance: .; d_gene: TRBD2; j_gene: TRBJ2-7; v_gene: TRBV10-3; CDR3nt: TGTGCCATCAGTGAGACTAGCGGGGGTGTCATCGAGCAGTACTTC; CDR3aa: CAISETSGGVIEQYF
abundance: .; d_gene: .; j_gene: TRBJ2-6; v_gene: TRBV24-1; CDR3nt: TGTGCCACCAGTGAAGAGAACACCGGGGCCAACGTCCTGACTTTC; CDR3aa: CATSEENTGANVLTF
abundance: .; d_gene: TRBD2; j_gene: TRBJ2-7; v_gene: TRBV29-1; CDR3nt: TGCAGCGTTGGCGGGGGGGCGCGGGAGCAGTACTTC; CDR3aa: CSVGGGAREQYF
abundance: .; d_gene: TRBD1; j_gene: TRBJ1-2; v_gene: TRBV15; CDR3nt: TGTGCCACCAGCAGGTCGGGACAGTCCCACCCCTACACCTTC; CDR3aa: CATSRSGQSHPYTF
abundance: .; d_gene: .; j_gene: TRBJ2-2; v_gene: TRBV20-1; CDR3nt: TGCAGTGCTAGAGATCCTAGGGTTACCGGGGAGCTGTTTTTT; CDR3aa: CSARDPRVTGELFF
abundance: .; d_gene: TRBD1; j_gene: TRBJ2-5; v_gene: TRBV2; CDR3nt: TGTGCCAGCAGTGGGGGACAGGGAGGTCGAGGGACCCAGTACTTC; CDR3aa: CASSGGQGGRGTQYF
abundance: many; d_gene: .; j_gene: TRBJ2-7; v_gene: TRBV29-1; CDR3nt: TGCAGCGTTGTGAGGGACGAGCAGTACTTC; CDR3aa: CSVVRDEQYF
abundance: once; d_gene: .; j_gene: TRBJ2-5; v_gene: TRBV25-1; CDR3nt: TGTGCCAGCAGTGCTAGTGTTATGGGGGAACAAGAGACCCAGTACTTC; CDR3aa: CASSASVMGEQETQYF
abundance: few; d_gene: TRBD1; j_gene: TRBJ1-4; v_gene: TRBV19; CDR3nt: TGTGCCAGTAGTCGACAGGGGCCGAGTGAAAAACTGTTTTTT; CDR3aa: CASSRQGPSEKLFF
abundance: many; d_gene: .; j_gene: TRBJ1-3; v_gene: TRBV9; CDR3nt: TGTGCCAGCAGCAACGAACACAAGGGGAGAAACACCATATATTTT; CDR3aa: CASSNEHKGRNTIYF
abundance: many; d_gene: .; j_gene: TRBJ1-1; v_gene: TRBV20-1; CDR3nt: TGCAGTGCTAAACAGACAGGCTACACTGAAGCTTTCTTT; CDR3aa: CSAKQTGYTEAFF
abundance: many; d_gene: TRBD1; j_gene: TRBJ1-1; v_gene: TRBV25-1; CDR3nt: TGTGCCAGACCTACCCACGGCCGGGACAGGGAGAACACTGAAGCTTTCTTT; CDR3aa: CARPTHGRDRENTEAFF
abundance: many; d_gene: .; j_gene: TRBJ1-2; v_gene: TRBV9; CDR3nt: TGTGCCAGCAGCGAACGGCCGGGGGAGGTGAATGGCTACACCTTC; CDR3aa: CASSERPGEVNGYTF
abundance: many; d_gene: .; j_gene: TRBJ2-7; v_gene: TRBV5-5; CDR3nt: TGTGCCAGCAGATCCGCGGGCCACTCCTACGAGCAGTACTTC; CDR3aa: CASRSAGHSYEQYF